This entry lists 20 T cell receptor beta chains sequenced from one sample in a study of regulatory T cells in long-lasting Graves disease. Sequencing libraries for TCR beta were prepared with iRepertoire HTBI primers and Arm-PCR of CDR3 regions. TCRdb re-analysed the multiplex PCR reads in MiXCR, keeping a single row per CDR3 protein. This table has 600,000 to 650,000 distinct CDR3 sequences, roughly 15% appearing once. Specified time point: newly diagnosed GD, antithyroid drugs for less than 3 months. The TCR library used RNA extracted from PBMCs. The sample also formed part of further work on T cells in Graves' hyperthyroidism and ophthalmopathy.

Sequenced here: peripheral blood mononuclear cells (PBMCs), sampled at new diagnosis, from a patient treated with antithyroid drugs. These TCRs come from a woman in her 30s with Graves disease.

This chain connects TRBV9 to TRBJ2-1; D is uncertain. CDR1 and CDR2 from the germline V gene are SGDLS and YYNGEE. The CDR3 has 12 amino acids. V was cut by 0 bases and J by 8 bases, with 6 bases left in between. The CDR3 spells CASSVESHEQFF. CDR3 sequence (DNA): TGTGCCAGCAGCGTAGAAAGCCATGAGCAGTTCTTC.

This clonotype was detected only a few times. This CDR3 is CSATPPAWENTDTQYF. The CDR3 DNA reads as TGCAGTGCTACCCCCCCCGCTTGGGAAAACACAGATACGCAGTATTTT. The V gene is TRBV20-1, the J gene TRBJ2-3; unclear D gene. The germline V gene encodes CDR1 DFQATT and CDR2 SNEGSKA (reference sequence). The CDR3 has 16 residues. The ends were cut back, 4 bases at V and 2 bases at J, with 19 bases in the middle.

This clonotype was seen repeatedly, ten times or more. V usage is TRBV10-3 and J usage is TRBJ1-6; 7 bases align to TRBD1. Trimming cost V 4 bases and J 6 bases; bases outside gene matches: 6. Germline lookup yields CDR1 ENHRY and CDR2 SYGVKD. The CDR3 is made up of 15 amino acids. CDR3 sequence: CAISGTGQLNSPLHF. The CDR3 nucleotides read TGTGCCATCAGTGGGACGGGACAGCTTAATTCACCCCTCCACTTT.

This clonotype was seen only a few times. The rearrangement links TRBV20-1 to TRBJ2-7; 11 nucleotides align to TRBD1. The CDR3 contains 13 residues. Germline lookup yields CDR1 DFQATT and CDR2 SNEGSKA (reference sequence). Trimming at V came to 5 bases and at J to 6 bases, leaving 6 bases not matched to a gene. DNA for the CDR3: TGCAGTGCTGGGGACAGGGGGTTTCGCGAGCAGTACTTC. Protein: CSAGDRGFREQYF.

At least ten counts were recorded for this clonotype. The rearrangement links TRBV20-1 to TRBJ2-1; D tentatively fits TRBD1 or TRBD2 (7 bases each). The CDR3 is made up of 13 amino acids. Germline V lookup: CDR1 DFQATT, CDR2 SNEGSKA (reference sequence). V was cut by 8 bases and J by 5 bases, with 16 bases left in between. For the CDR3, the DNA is TGCAGTAAAGCGGGACAGAATAACAATGAGCAGTTCTTC. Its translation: CSKAGQNNNEQFF.

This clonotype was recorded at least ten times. The CDR3 sequence: CASSLKGGTEAFF. Written as DNA, the CDR3 is TGTGCCAGCAGCCTTAAGGGAGGTACTGAAGCTTTCTTT. The V call is TRBV7-2, the J call TRBJ1-1; D uncertain. V lost 5 bases, J lost 5 bases, and 12 bases lay in between. The CDR3 length is 13 residues. The germline CDR1 and CDR2 sequences are SGHTA and FQGNSA. The full variable domain, completed using reference TRBV7-2 and TRBJ1-1, is GAGVSQSPSNKVTEKGKDVELRCDPISGHTALYWYRQSLGQGLEFLIYFQGNSAPDKSGLPSDRFSAERTGGSVSTLTIQRTQQEDSAVYLCASSLKGGTEAFFGQGTRLTVV.

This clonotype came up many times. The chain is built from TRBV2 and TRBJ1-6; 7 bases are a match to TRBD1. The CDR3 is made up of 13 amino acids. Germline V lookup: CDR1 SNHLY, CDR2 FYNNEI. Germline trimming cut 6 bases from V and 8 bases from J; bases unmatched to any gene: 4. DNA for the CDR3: TGTGCCAGCAGGGCAGGGGGTGATTCACCCCTCCACTTT. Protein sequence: CASRAGGDSPLHF.

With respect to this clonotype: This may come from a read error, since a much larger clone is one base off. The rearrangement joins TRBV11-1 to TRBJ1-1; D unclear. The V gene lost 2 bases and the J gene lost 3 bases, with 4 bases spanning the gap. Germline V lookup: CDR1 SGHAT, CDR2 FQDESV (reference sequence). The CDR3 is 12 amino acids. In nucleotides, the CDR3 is TGTGCCAGCAGCTTATGGTACACTGAAGCTTTCTTT. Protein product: CASSLWYTEAFF.

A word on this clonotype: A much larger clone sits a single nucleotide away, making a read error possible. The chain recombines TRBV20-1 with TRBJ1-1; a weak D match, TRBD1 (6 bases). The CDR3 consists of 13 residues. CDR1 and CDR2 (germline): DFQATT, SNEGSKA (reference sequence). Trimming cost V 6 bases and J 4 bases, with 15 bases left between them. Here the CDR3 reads CSAKVIGGTEAFF. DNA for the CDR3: TGCAGTGCCAAAGTAATAGGGGGCACTGAAGCTTTCTTT.

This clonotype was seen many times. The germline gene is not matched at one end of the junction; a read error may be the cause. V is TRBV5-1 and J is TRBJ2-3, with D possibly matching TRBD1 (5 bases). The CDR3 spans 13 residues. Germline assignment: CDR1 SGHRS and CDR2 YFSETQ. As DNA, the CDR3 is TGTGCCAGCAGCTTAGCAGGGTCAGATACGCAGTATTTT. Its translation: CASSLAGSDTQYF.

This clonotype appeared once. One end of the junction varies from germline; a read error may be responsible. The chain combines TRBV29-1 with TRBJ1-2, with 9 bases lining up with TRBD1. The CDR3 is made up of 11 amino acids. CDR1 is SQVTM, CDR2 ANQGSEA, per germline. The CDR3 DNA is TGCATCGTTGTGGGACAGGGTGGCTACACCTTC. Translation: CIVVGQGGYTF.

The CDR3 bases are TGTGCCTGGAGTCCCGAGGGAGGGAAAGTAGGAAATAACGAGCAGTACTTC. The encoded protein is CAWSPEGGKVGNNEQYF. V and J are TRBV30 and TRBJ2-7; 7 bases fit TRBD2. Trimming removed 2 bases from V and 5 bases from J; junction bases left unmatched: 18. Per the germline V gene, CDR1 is GTSNPN and CDR2 is SVGIG (reference sequence). This CDR3 is built from 17 residues.

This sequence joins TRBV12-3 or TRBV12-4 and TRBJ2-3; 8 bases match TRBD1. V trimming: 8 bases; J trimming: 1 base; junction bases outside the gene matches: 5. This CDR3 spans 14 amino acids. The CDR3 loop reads CASRTGSGTDTQYF. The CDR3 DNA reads TGTGCCAGCCGGACAGGGTCGGGCACAGATACGCAGTATTTT.

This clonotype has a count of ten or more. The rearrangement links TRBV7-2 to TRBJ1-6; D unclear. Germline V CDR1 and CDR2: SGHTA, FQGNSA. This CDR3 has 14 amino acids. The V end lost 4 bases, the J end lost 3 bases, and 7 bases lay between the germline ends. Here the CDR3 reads CASSSSSYNSPLHF. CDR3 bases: TGTGCCAGCAGCTCCTCGAGCTATAATTCACCCCTCCACTTT.

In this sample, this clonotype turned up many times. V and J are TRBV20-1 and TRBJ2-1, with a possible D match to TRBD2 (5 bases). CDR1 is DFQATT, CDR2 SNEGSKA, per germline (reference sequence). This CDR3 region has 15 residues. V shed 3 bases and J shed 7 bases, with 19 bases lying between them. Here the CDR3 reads CSARRAGPTRNEQFF. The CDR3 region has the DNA TGCAGTGCTAGGAGGGCCGGCCCTACAAGGAATGAGCAGTTCTTC.

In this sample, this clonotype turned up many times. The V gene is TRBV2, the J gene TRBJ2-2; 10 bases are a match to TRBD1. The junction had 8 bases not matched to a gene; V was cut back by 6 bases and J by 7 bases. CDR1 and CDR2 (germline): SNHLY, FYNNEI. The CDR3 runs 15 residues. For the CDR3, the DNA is TGTGCCAGCAGCCCGACAGGGGGCGGCGGCGGGGAGCTGTTTTTT. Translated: CASSPTGGGGGELFF. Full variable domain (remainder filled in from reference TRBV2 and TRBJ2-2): EPEVTQTPSHQVTQMGQEVILRCVPISNHLYFYWYRQILGQKVEFLVSFYNNEISEKSEIFDDQFSVERPDGSNFTLKIRSTKLEDSAMYFCASSPTGGGGGELFFGEGSRLTVL.

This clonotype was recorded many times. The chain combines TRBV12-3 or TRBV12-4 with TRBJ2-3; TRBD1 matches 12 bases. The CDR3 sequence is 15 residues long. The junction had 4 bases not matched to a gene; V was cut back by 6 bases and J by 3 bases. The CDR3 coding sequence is TGTGCCAGCAGATGGGACAGGGGGCTTACAGATACGCAGTATTTT. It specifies CASRWDRGLTDTQYF.

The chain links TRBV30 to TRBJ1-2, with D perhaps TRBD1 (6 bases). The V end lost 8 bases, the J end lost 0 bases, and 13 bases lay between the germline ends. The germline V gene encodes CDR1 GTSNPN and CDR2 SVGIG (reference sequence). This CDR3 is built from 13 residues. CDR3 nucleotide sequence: TGTGCCCGCTCGACAGGCTCTAACTATGGCTACACCTTC. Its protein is CARSTGSNYGYTF.

The CDR3 DNA sequence: TGTGCCAGCAGCCCAGCAGGAGGCTACGAGCAGTACTTC. It encodes CASSPAGGYEQYF. This rearrangement joins TRBV14 to TRBJ2-7; perhaps TRBD2 as D (5 bases). V was trimmed by 4 bases and J by 3 bases, leaving 10 bases between them. Germline V gene data show CDR1 as SGHDN and CDR2 as FVKESK. The CDR3 length is 13 residues.

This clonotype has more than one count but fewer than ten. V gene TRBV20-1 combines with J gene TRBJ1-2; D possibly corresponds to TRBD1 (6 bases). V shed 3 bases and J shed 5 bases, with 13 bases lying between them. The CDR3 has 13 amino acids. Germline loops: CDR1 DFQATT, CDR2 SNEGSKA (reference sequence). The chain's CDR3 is CSASEGDGYGYTF. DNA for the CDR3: TGCAGTGCTAGTGAGGGGGATGGATATGGCTACACCTTC.